Reported below is one T cell receptor (beta chain). This entry is derived from a study of blood T cell repertoires in COVID-19. Looking at the study overall: Nucleic acid was either cDNA or gDNA, and it came from T cells, B-cell-depleted T cells, or PBMCs.

Per the original methods: It was from reference gene primer amplification that nucleated cell counts were estimated. Method: immunoSEQ multiplex PCR; TCRdb's copy keeps in-frame clones and lacks some. For V, J and clone size, that table is used; D and trimming come from the DNA. The data hold 200,000 to 250,000 clones, with approximately 86% observed a single time. The V gene's germline CDR1 is SGDLS and CDR2 YYNGEE. The CDR3 covers 16 residues. Trimming pared 4 bases from V and 0 bases from J, leaving 15 bases between. Sequencing was carried out using peripheral blood. This rearrangement joins TRBV9 to TRBJ2-3; D perhaps matches TRBD2 (5 bases). The source is a woman in her twenties or thirties who had recovered from COVID-19. The chain's CDR3 is CASSPRTPSSTDTQYF. DNA of the CDR3: TGTGCCAGCAGCCCCCGGACTCCCTCCAGCACAGATACGCAGTATTTT.